This T cell receptor beta chain appears in the sequencing data of a study of blood T cell repertoires in COVID-19. About the research overall: Acute-phase and convalescent COVID-19 samples originated in the United States, Italy and Spain.

In the original analysis: Reference gene primer amplification yielded estimated nucleated cell counts. Sequenced by immunoSEQ multiplex PCR; TCRdb stores in-frame clones only, minus some. Clonal size and the V and J genes are those of that table, whereas D and trimming came from the DNA. The data hold roughly 150,000 clones, with approximately 88% observed a single time. Participants were aged 18 to 89 years, lived in under 25 US areas, and enrolled virtually. Exposed enrollees had met someone with a PCR-confirmed or clinician-diagnosed COVID-19 case at some point within the 2 weeks before study entry. Sequenced input: PBMCs or T cells enriched from blood (not recorded which). This clonotype originated in a man aged 65-85 years who had been exposed to COVID-19.

CDR3 loop: CASSRPSTDTQYF. The CDR3 bases are TGTGCCAGTAGTAGGCCTAGCACAGATACGCAGTATTTT. The chain couples TRBV19 to TRBJ2-3; D is unclear. CDR3 length: 13 residues. V was shortened by 4 bases and J by 0 bases, with 5 bases between the two germline ends. Germline lookup yields CDR1 LNHDA and CDR2 SQIVND (reference sequence).